This TCR beta chain originates from a study of beta chain features in type 1 diabetes. Study details: All samples together contributed some 100,000,000 sorted cells for examination.

Study-wide results and limits: Any HLA effect on TCRB rearrangement was left unresolved by small sub-analyses. Equally in patients and controls, shorter templates might have been favored by PCR. TCRB CDR3 length was moderately but significantly reduced in all four CD4+ subsets of Type 1 diabetes patients.

Sequenced material consisted of expressed TCRB transcripts (all of the isolated RNA was reverse transcribed). The protocol was immunoSEQ multiplex PCR, while the TCRdb copy is restricted to in-frame clones and leaves out a portion. This table has approximately 600,000 clones, 12% appearing once. The CDR3 has 16 amino acids. The V gene's germline CDR1 is SGHRS and CDR2 YFSETQ. Trimming left V 0 bases short and J 0 bases short, with 12 bases between. Researchers reported sorting CD4+ naive, central memory, regulatory and stem cell-like memory cells via CD45RO/CCR7/CD25/CD127/CD95/CD27. This clone occurred a few times. What it binds is unknown.

The TCR originated in a man under 40 with type 1 diabetes. Material: naive CD4+ T cells from blood. This rearrangement joins TRBV5-1 to TRBJ2-5; D is ambiguous. Here the CDR3 DNA reads TGCGCCAGCAGCTTGGAGGGCAGGCCTTACCAAGAGACCCAGTACTTC. It is translated as CASSLEGRPYQETQYF.